A single TCR beta chain is shown here with its context. What it recognizes is unknown. This specimen comes from a study of STAT5B mutations in CD4+ large granular lymphocyte leukemia. Study details: Among healthy controls, a particular HLA allele went with more CDR3 'QG' motifs. Study observations and caveats: Approximately 25% of private leukemic clonotypes occurred rarely in other patients' non-leukemic repertoires. Higher CD4+ than CD8+ T-LGLL clonality might reflect small sample size.

TCRdb's copy holds only in-frame clones and misses some; the assay was immunoSEQ multiplex PCR. The sample lists about 30,000 clones; more than 65% were seen once. The origin of this receptor is a human donor in good health. Sequenced sample: CD4+ T cells from blood buffy coats.

This CDR3 reads CASSESWFSGNTIYF. The CDR3 DNA reads as TGTGCCAGCAGTGAATCGTGGTTCTCTGGAAACACCATATATTTT. The rearrangement joins TRBV6-1 to TRBJ1-3; D remains ambiguous. The germline V gene has CDR1 MNHNS and CDR2 SASEGT. The CDR3 is 15 amino acids. Trimming cost V 2 bases and J 0 bases, with 8 bases left between them.